These T cell receptor beta chains were read from a single sample in a study of T cell changes during pregnancy in multiple sclerosis. TCRdb's copy holds only in-frame clones and misses some; the assay was immunoSEQ multiplex PCR. Of about 38,000 clones listed, more than 85% are singletons. Sequences were derived from CD8+ T cells from peripheral blood mononuclear cells, sampled after pregnancy. The receptors come from a female donor with multiple sclerosis, enrolled in a pregnancy study. The CDR3 runs from the conserved cysteine through the conserved F or W. A D gene is named only where the DNA matches it firmly. A row's size may be missing; if present it is once, few, many or a size class.

clone size: NA
V gene: TRBV6-5
D gene: NA
J gene: TRBJ1-1
CDR3 protein: CASSYDYTEAEAFF
CDR3 DNA: TGTGCCAGCAGTTACGATTACACAGAAGCTGAAGCTTTCTTT

clone size: NA
V gene: TRBV5-6
D gene: NA
J gene: TRBJ2-7
CDR3 protein: CASSLLGGEQYF
CDR3 DNA: TGTGCCAGCAGCTTGTTAGGGGGAGAGCAGTACTTC

clone size: once
V gene: TRBV6-1
D gene: TRBD1
J gene: TRBJ1-2
CDR3 protein: CASSERDRGGYGYTF
CDR3 DNA: TGTGCCAGCAGTGAAAGGGACAGGGGAGGCTATGGCTACACCTTC

clone size: NA
V gene: TRBV6-1
D gene: TRBD1
J gene: TRBJ2-7
CDR3 protein: CASSEATGTGDEQYF
CDR3 DNA: TGTGCCAGCAGTGAAGCAACCGGGACAGGGGACGAGCAGTACTTC

clone size: NA
V gene: TRBV7-9
D gene: TRBD1
J gene: TRBJ2-3
CDR3 protein: CASSSISGTGRDTQYF
CDR3 DNA: TGTGCCAGCAGCTCCATCTCCGGGACAGGGCGGGATACGCAGTATTTT

clone size: NA
V gene: TRBV4-1
D gene: TRBD2
J gene: TRBJ2-3
CDR3 protein: CASSTAGVTDTQYF
CDR3 DNA: TGCGCCAGCAGTACAGCGGGGGTCACAGATACGCAGTATTTT

clone size: NA
V gene: TRBV19
D gene: NA
J gene: TRBJ2-7
CDR3 protein: CAPSGHCILSSYEQYF
CDR3 DNA: TGTGCCCCCTCAGGGCACTGCATCCTAAGCTCCTACGAGCAGTACTTC

clone size: NA
V gene: TRBV27
D gene: TRBD2
J gene: TRBJ2-1
CDR3 protein: CASSSSGRTYNEQFF
CDR3 DNA: TGTGCCAGCAGTTCTAGCGGGAGGACATACAATGAGCAGTTCTTC

clone size: NA
V gene: TRBV9
D gene: TRBD2
J gene: TRBJ2-1
CDR3 protein: CASRPREGGYNEQFF
CDR3 DNA: TGTGCCAGCAGGCCCCGGGAGGGCGGGTACAATGAGCAGTTCTTC

clone size: NA
V gene: TRBV30
D gene: NA
J gene: TRBJ2-3
CDR3 protein: CAHSRDTSTDTQYF
CDR3 DNA: TGTGCCCACTCGAGGGACACTAGCACAGATACGCAGTATTTT

clone size: NA
V gene: TRBV6-5
D gene: TRBD1
J gene: TRBJ1-2
CDR3 protein: CASSNQGVDGYTF
CDR3 DNA: TGTGCCAGCAGTAACCAGGGGGTTGACGGCTACACCTTC

clone size: once
V gene: TRBV21-1
D gene: NA
J gene: TRBJ1-1
CDR3 protein: CASSKVGSPRGTEAFF
CDR3 DNA: TGTGCCAGCAGCAAAGTCGGCAGCCCTAGGGGCACTGAAGCTTTCTTT

clone size: NA
V gene: TRBV5-4
D gene: NA
J gene: TRBJ2-3
CDR3 protein: CASSFERPSTDTQYF
CDR3 DNA: TGTGCCAGCAGCTTCGAGAGGCCAAGCACAGATACGCAGTATTTT

clone size: few
V gene: TRBV5-1
D gene: NA
J gene: TRBJ1-1
CDR3 protein: CASSRVVNTEAFF
CDR3 DNA: TGCGCCAGCTCGAGGGTGGTGAACACTGAAGCTTTCTTT

clone size: NA
V gene: TRBV9
D gene: NA
J gene: TRBJ1-1
CDR3 protein: CASNGGGGTEAFF
CDR3 DNA: TGTGCCAGCAATGGGGGGGGAGGGACTGAAGCTTTCTTT

clone size: NA
V gene: TRBV7-9
D gene: TRBD1
J gene: TRBJ2-5
CDR3 protein: CASSLKHGTGQETQYF
CDR3 DNA: TGTGCCAGCAGCTTGAAACACGGGACAGGTCAAGAGACCCAGTACTTC

clone size: NA
V gene: TRBV21-1
D gene: NA
J gene: TRBJ2-5
CDR3 protein: CASSKRGVRVQETQYF
CDR3 DNA: TGTGCCAGCAGCAAACGGGGTGTGAGGGTACAAGAGACCCAGTACTTC

clone size: NA
V gene: TRBV27
D gene: NA
J gene: TRBJ1-2
CDR3 protein: CASSGGPSDGYTF
CDR3 DNA: TGTGCCAGCTCGGGGGGGCCCAGCGACGGCTACACCTTC

clone size: once
V gene: TRBV7-9
D gene: NA
J gene: TRBJ2-7
CDR3 protein: CASSLPGGFIYEQYF
CDR3 DNA: TGTGCCAGCAGCCTTCCGGGCGGGTTTATTTACGAGCAGTACTTC

clone size: NA
V gene: TRBV4-2
D gene: NA
J gene: TRBJ1-2
CDR3 protein: CASSFGLEEKKYGYTF
CDR3 DNA: TGTGCCAGCAGCTTCGGGCTGGAGGAAAAAAAGTATGGCTACACCTTC

clone size: NA
V gene: TRBV29-1
D gene: NA
J gene: TRBJ2-1
CDR3 protein: CSVELWGGPSANNEQFF
CDR3 DNA: TGCAGCGTTGAACTCTGGGGAGGCCCCTCGGCGAACAATGAGCAGTTCTTC

clone size: NA
V gene: TRBV29-1
D gene: NA
J gene: TRBJ1-2
CDR3 protein: CSVEDRGYGYTF
CDR3 DNA: TGCAGCGTTGAAGATAGAGGGTATGGCTACACCTTC

clone size: NA
V gene: TRBV5-8
D gene: NA
J gene: TRBJ1-1
CDR3 protein: CASSLTGWATEAFF
CDR3 DNA: TGTGCCAGCAGCTTGACAGGGTGGGCGACTGAAGCTTTCTTT

clone size: NA
V gene: TRBV27
D gene: TRBD1
J gene: TRBJ2-1
CDR3 protein: CASSPRDRDSNEQFF
CDR3 DNA: TGTGCCAGCAGTCCCCGGGACAGGGACAGCAATGAGCAGTTCTTC

clone size: NA
V gene: TRBV27
D gene: TRBD2
J gene: TRBJ2-1
CDR3 protein: CASSLGGSSYNEQFF
CDR3 DNA: TGTGCCAGCAGTTTGGGGGGGAGTTCCTACAATGAGCAGTTCTTC

clone size: NA
V gene: TRBV18
D gene: TRBD1
J gene: TRBJ2-7
CDR3 protein: CASSPRTGDYEQYF
CDR3 DNA: TGTGCCAGCTCACCAAGGACAGGGGACTACGAGCAGTACTTC

clone size: NA
V gene: TRBV11-2
D gene: TRBD1
J gene: TRBJ2-7
CDR3 protein: CASSSPLRGLYEQYF
CDR3 DNA: TGTGCCAGCAGCTCCCCCCTGAGGGGGCTGTACGAGCAGTACTTC

clone size: few
V gene: TRBV4-1
D gene: TRBD1
J gene: TRBJ2-7
CDR3 protein: CASSQETGGSYEQYF
CDR3 DNA: TGCGCCAGCAGCCAAGAGACAGGGGGCTCCTACGAGCAGTACTTC

clone size: few
V gene: TRBV6-1
D gene: NA
J gene: TRBJ1-4
CDR3 protein: CASSERRNRSPFF
CDR3 DNA: TGTGCCAGCAGTGAGCGGAGAAATAGAAGTCCGTTTTTT

clone size: NA
V gene: TRBV2
D gene: TRBD2
J gene: TRBJ2-1
CDR3 protein: CASNVAGRSYNEQFF
CDR3 DNA: TGTGCCAGTAACGTAGCGGGGCGCTCCTACAATGAGCAGTTCTTC